This entry describes one TCR beta chain. Its specificity is unknown. The data stem from a study of T cell repertoires in cytomegalovirus infection. Points from the study as a whole: Ex vivo responses were dominated by HLA-C-restricted CMV-specific TCR beta clonotypes.

The V gene lost 5 bases and the J gene lost 14 bases, with 15 bases spanning the gap. The CDR3 spans 12 residues. Looked up from germline, CDR1 is LNHDA and CDR2 is SQIVND (reference sequence). TCRdb recomputed calls from the reads with MiXCR, one row per CDR3 protein. The sample includes 750,000 to 950,000 distinct CDR3 sequences, about 29% of them seen just once. Sequencing was performed on cultured CD8+ T cells from PBMCs, taken from culture after CMV antigen stimulation. This TCR was sampled from a human donor in good health (CMV status not recorded). Some clones in this sample may be carry-over from other donors' samples. This chain links TRBV19 with TRBJ1-4; possibly TRBD1 for D (5 bases). The CDR3 is CASSPGTPALFF. CDR3 sequence (DNA): TGTGCCAGTAGTCCCGGGACCCCAGCCCTGTTTTTT.